This T cell receptor (beta chain) emerged from a study of shared clonotypes between healthy human individuals. About this clone itself: The antigen is unknown.

The CDR3 spans 13 residues. The germline gives CDR1 MDHEN, CDR2 SYDVKM. V lost 7 bases to trimming and J lost 10 bases, with 17 bases between them. Study-wide results and caveats: Estimated clonotype richness was generally higher in naive than memory subsets.

Cells designated naive CD8 were CD45RO-negative and were positively selected for CCR7, with terminally differentiated effector memory CD45RA+ cells excluded. Produced via immunoSEQ multiplex PCR; TCRdb's table is partial and in-frame only. The sample includes about 2,100,000 clones, roughly 91% seen only once; the top ten take more than 1.5%. The clonotype comes from a man aged 18 to 29 in good health. Some clones in this sample may be carry-over from other donors' samples. The V and J genes are TRBV28 and TRBJ2-1; D remains unclear. The sample was naive CD8+ T cells from PBMCs. The CDR3 nucleotides are TGTGCCAGCAACCCCCCCGGCTTGGGGGAGCAGTTCTTC. Encoded protein: CASNPPGLGEQFF.